The following is a T cell receptor beta chain sequence with its context. Its antigen is still unknown. This entry comes from a study of identical twins. The authors used template switching to add a universal primer site and gave cDNA unique molecular identifiers. Each CDR3 protein is one row after TCRdb ran MiXCR on the 5' RACE reads. The profile shows fewer than 550,000 distinct CDR3 sequences, about 15% of them singletons. Germline V gives CDR1 KGHDR, CDR2 SFDVKD. This CDR3 has 15 residues. V gave up 3 bases and J gave up 12 bases; unmatched junction bases: 13. Overall study findings and caveats: Carriage of fewer insertions was seen in abundant cord blood beta clonotypes, whereas memory repertoires showed none. There was an excess of low generation probability in the out-of-frame alpha sequences that twins shared.

This sample also appeared in a second study, on yellow fever vaccine responses in identical twins. As that report states: Twins reportedly showed a vaccine T cell response that seemed partly convergent and partly personalized.

Input material: CD4+ T cells sorted from blood. The origin of this receptor is a woman under 30 in good health. The chain couples TRBV24-1 to TRBJ2-1; 7 bases map to TRBD2. The CDR3 nucleotides are TGTGCCACCAGTGATGAACTAGCGAGAACCCATGGGCAGTTCTTC. Translation: CATSDELARTHGQFF.